These T cell receptor beta chains were read from a single sample in a study of cytomegalovirus exposure and HLA in healthy donors. Repertoires were generated with immunoSEQ multiplex PCR, while TCRdb's copy carries only in-frame clones and drops some. The data hold about 180,000 clones, with approximately 84% observed a single time. The sample comprised PBMCs. All receptors come from a girl aged 5 to 17 in good health and CMV-seropositive. The CDR3 runs from the conserved cysteine through the conserved F or W. The order of the fields is D gene, clone size, CDR3 length, J gene, V gene, CDR3 DNA, CDR3 protein. A D gene is named only where the DNA matches it firmly. For some rows the clone size is stated as once, few or many, or as a class when expanded; others skip it.

>TRBD2|.|18|TRBJ2-2|TRBV4-2
TGTGCCAGCAGCCAGTTCCATATATCTAGCGGGAACACCGGGGAGCTGTTTTTT
CASSQFHISSGNTGELFF
>.|.|15|TRBJ2-2|TRBV2
TGTGCCAGCAGTGGACACCCCGCGAACACCGGGGAGCTGTTTTTT
CASSGHPANTGELFF
>TRBD1|.|14|TRBJ2-7|TRBV5-1
TGCGCCAGCGTCCCTGGGACAGGGTTACGGGAGCAGTACTTC
CASVPGTGLREQYF
>TRBD1|.|14|TRBJ1-2|TRBV30
TGTGCCTCCCCAGACAGGGGGCGATCGTACGGCTACACCTTC
CASPDRGRSYGYTF
>TRBD2|.|17|TRBJ2-7|TRBV18
TGTGCCAGCTCTTGGACTAGCGGGAGTCCGGTAGGCTACGAGCAGTACTTC
CASSWTSGSPVGYEQYF
>TRBD1|once|13|TRBJ1-1|TRBV14
TGTGCCAGCAGCCAAGATAGAGGGGGCAAAGCTTTCTTT
CASSQDRGGKAFF
>TRBD2|.|13|TRBJ2-7|TRBV7-7
TGTGCTAGCAGCTTAGCGGGAGGCTACGAGCAGTACTTC
CASSLAGGYEQYF
>TRBD1|.|17|TRBJ2-1|TRBV9
TGTGCCAGCAGCCCGCGGACAGGGGGCGAAAGCTACAATGAGCAGTTCTTC
CASSPRTGGESYNEQFF
>TRBD2|.|15|TRBJ2-3|TRBV28
TGTGCCAGCAGACCTAGCGGGAAACTCACAGATACGCAGTATTTT
CASRPSGKLTDTQYF
>.|few|14|TRBJ2-2|TRBV7-2
TGTGCCAGCAGCCTCAGGGTTCAGACCGGGGAGCTGTTTTTT
CASSLRVQTGELFF
>.|few|11|TRBJ1-1|TRBV6-5
TGTGCCAGCAGTTATCTCGGTGAAGCTTTCTTT
CASSYLGEAFF
>.|.|14|TRBJ1-1|TRBV10-3
TGTGCCATCAGTGAACAGACCATGAACACTGAAGCTTTCTTT
CAISEQTMNTEAFF
>.|.|11|TRBJ2-7|TRBV29-1
TGCAGCGTTGTCGGGACCTACGAGCAGTACTTC
CSVVGTYEQYF
>TRBD1|.|14|TRBJ2-1|TRBV28
TGTGCCAGCGCAGGGGGCACGCCCTACAATGAGCAGTTCTTC
CASAGGTPYNEQFF
>TRBD1|.|15|TRBJ1-2|TRBV25-1
TGTGCCAGCACCCCCGCCGGGACAGGGGACTATGGCTACACCTTC
CASTPAGTGDYGYTF
>.|few|16|TRBJ2-3|TRBV15
TGTGCCACCAGCAGAGATGGGGACTTGCGCACAGATACGCAGTATTTT
CATSRDGDLRTDTQYF
>TRBD2|.|17|TRBJ2-1|TRBV10-3
TGTGCCATCAGTGCCTCGGAGGCGGGAGGCACCTACAATGAGCAGTTCTTC
CAISASEAGGTYNEQFF
>.|.|14|TRBJ2-5|TRBV30
TGTGCCTGGACCGGGGGAGCGGGCGGACAGACCCAGTACTTC
CAWTGGAGGQTQYF
>TRBD2|.|13|TRBJ2-1|TRBV19
TGTGCCAGTAGTAGGTTCGGGAGGAATGAGCAGTTCTTC
CASSRFGRNEQFF
>TRBD2|.|15|TRBJ2-7|TRBV4-1
TGCGCCAGCAGCCCTTCCACTAGCGGCCCCTACGAGCAGTACTTC
CASSPSTSGPYEQYF
>.|.|17|TRBJ2-1|TRBV5-1
TGCGCCAGCAGCATCCCATCGGCAGTACAGATCTACAATGAGCAGTTCTTC
CASSIPSAVQIYNEQFF
>TRBD2|once|15|TRBJ2-5|TRBV5-6
TGTGCCAGCAGCCCCGCCGCACTAGCGGGAGAGACCCAGTACTTC
CASSPAALAGETQYF
>TRBD1|.|16|TRBJ2-7|TRBV5-8
TGTGCCAGCAGCTCGGTGGGGACAGGGGCAGTCTACGAGCAGTACTTC
CASSSVGTGAVYEQYF
>TRBD1|.|16|TRBJ2-1|TRBV18
TGTGCCAGCTCACGATCCGGGACAGGGTTTGGCAATGAGCAGTTCTTC
CASSRSGTGFGNEQFF
>TRBD2|.|14|TRBJ2-7|TRBV30
TGTGCCTGGAGTGGCCTAGCGGGATGGGGCGAGCAGTACTTC
CAWSGLAGWGEQYF
>TRBD1|.|14|TRBJ1-2|TRBV6-5
TGTGCCAGCAGCCGAAGGGGGCCCGGGGGTGGCTACACCTTC
CASSRRGPGGGYTF
>.|.|14|TRBJ2-7|TRBV4-3
TGCGCCAGCAGCCAGTTCGGGGGCTCCTACGAGCAGTACTTC
CASSQFGGSYEQYF
>.|.|16|TRBJ1-2|TRBV5-4
TGTGCCAGCAGCTTGGACCCACAGGGATTAGCCTATGGCTACACCTTC
CASSLDPQGLAYGYTF
>TRBD2|.|15|TRBJ2-3|TRBV6-5
TGTGCCAGCAGTTACGGACTAGCGGCAACAGATACGCAGTATTTT
CASSYGLAATDTQYF
>.|.|13|TRBJ1-1|TRBV7-9
TGTGCCAGCAGCCCCCTAGGGGCCACTGAAGCTTTCTTT
CASSPLGATEAFF
>TRBD1|.|12|TRBJ2-7|TRBV29-1
TGCAGCGTCCTGGGACAGTCCTACGAGCAGTACTTC
CSVLGQSYEQYF
>.|.|14|TRBJ2-7|TRBV4-2
TGTGCCAGCAGCCCCGCAGGGGTTTCCTACGAGCAGTACTTC
CASSPAGVSYEQYF
>.|few|16|TRBJ1-5|TRBV6-6
TGTGCCAGCAGTTCCCGGGGGTTCGATACCAATCAGCCCCAGCATTTT
CASSSRGFDTNQPQHF
>TRBD1|.|15|TRBJ1-1|TRBV4-3
TGCGCCAGCAGCCAAGGGACAGGTATGAACACTGAAGCTTTCTTT
CASSQGTGMNTEAFF
>.|.|13|TRBJ2-7|TRBV5-6
TGTGCCAGCAGACCCTACGCAGGCCACGAGCAGTACTTC
CASRPYAGHEQYF
>.|.|15|TRBJ2-1|TRBV6-4
TGTGCCAGCTTGGGGACAAATAGCTCCTACAATGAGCAGTTCTTC
CASLGTNSSYNEQFF
>TRBD1|.|14|TRBJ2-3|TRBV29-1
TGCAGCGTTCGGGACAGGCCGCCCCAGGATACGCAGTATTTT
CSVRDRPPQDTQYF
>TRBD1|.|11|TRBJ1-1|TRBV29-1
TGCAGCGTTGTCCCAGGGGGGGAAGCTTTCTTT
CSVVPGGEAFF
>TRBD2|.|14|TRBJ2-1|TRBV18
TGTGCCAGCTCCTCACGGGCGGGAGTGAATGAGCAGTTCTTC
CASSSRAGVNEQFF
>TRBD1|.|14|TRBJ2-7|TRBV19
TGTGCCAGTAGTTTCCAGGGGGACTCCTACGAGCAGTACTTC
CASSFQGDSYEQYF
>.|.|16|TRBJ2-2|TRBV7-9
TGTGCCAACGGTCGTAGAGAGGGTTCGAACACCGGGGAGCTGTTTTTT
CANGRREGSNTGELFF
>TRBD2|.|12|TRBJ2-1|TRBV6-5
TGTGCCAGCAGTAGCGGGACCTCCGAGTGGTTCTTC
CASSSGTSEWFF
>.|.|15|TRBJ1-2|TRBV5-4
TGTGCCAGCAGCTTGGAGCCAGCGTTTAACTATGGCTACACCTTC
CASSLEPAFNYGYTF
>.|.|17|TRBJ1-1|TRBV30
TGTGCCTGGAGTGTTAGTAGGGTGTGGGGAAGGGGCACTGAAGCTTTCTTT
CAWSVSRVWGRGTEAFF
>.|.|13|TRBJ1-2|TRBV27
TGTGCCAGCAGTTTATATTCAGGTTATGGCTACACCTTC
CASSLYSGYGYTF
>.|few|12|TRBJ2-7|TRBV5-6
TGTGCCAGCAGCTTGAAACACTACGAGCAGTACTTC
CASSLKHYEQYF
>TRBD1|.|14|TRBJ1-2|TRBV5-1
TGCGCCAGCAGCTCCCGGGACAGGGCGTCTGGCTACACCTTC
CASSSRDRASGYTF
>.|.|15|TRBJ1-1|TRBV7-9
TGTGCCAGCAGCCTATATGGACAGATGAACACTGAAGCTTTCTTT
CASSLYGQMNTEAFF
>TRBD1|.|14|TRBJ2-5|TRBV30
TGTGCCTTAAGGACAGGGCCCCTCCAAGAGACCCAGTACTTC
CALRTGPLQETQYF
>.|.|15|TRBJ1-1|TRBV21-1
TGTGCCAGCAGCGCCCACAGGGGGCCCGTATTTGGTACTTTCTTT
CASSAHRGPVFGTFF
>TRBD1|.|14|TRBJ1-1|TRBV5-1
TGCGCCAGCAGCTTGTACAGGGGGAACACTGAAGCTTTCTTT
CASSLYRGNTEAFF
>.|.|16|TRBJ1-2|TRBV29-1
TGCAGCGTTCAGACGATAGGGGCAGGTATTAACTATGGCTACACCTTC
CSVQTIGAGINYGYTF
>.|few|14|TRBJ2-7|TRBV27
TGTGCCAGCAGTCTAGCCCGGGTGGCCTACGAGCAGTACTTC
CASSLARVAYEQYF